The 26 T cell receptor beta chains reported below all come from one sample, sequenced in a study of OX40 agonist ivuxolimab in advanced cancers. Only in-frame clones appear in the TCRdb table, and some are missing; sequencing was by immunoSEQ multiplex PCR. The sample has about 53,000 clones; roughly 80% are singletons. The specimen comprised CD4+ or CD8+ T cells sorted from blood, sampled in a trial of the OX40 agonist ivuxolimab. The source is an adult with an advanced solid tumor such as melanoma, head and neck, liver or kidney cancer.

V usage is TRBV27 and J usage is TRBJ1-2, with unresolved D. Looked up from germline, CDR1 is MNHEY and CDR2 is SMNVEV (reference sequence). The V gene lost 4 bases and the J gene lost 4 bases, with 10 bases spanning the gap. The CDR3 sequence is 13 residues long. CDR3 DNA: TGTGCCAGCAGTTCCCAAACCGGCTATGGCTACACCTTC. This translates into CASSSQTGYGYTF.

This sequence joins TRBV13 and TRBJ2-2, with TRBD1 matching 10 bases. CDR1 and CDR2 (germline): PRHDT, FYEKMQ (reference sequence). Trimming took 6 bases from V and 6 from J; bases not matched to a gene: 7. This CDR3 spans 15 amino acids. The DNA for the CDR3 is TGTGCCAGCAGAGACAGGGGGCCGGGATCCGGGGAGCTGTTTTTT. It is translated as CASRDRGPGSGELFF.

The rearrangement uses TRBV4-2 and TRBJ2-1; weak D call: TRBD2 (6 bases). The CDR3 consists of 15 residues. Germline V gives CDR1 LGHNA, CDR2 YNFKEQ. V shed 0 bases and J shed 10 bases, with 16 bases lying between them. DNA of the CDR3: TGTGCCAGCAGCCAAGATCTAAGCGGGCCGGGAGAGCAGTTCTTC. Its protein product is CASSQDLSGPGEQFF.

The chain joins TRBV10-1 to TRBJ2-4; TRBD1 is a possible D gene (6 bases). CDR3 length equals 13 residues. In germline, CDR1 is WNHNN, CDR2 SYGVQD (reference sequence). V lost 4 bases and J lost 11, with 15 bases in between. The CDR3 DNA follows: TGCGCCAGCAGTGCCTCAGGGGACCCTTTTCAGTACTTC. Its translation is CASSASGDPFQYF.

In its sample, this clone was seen once. CDR3 DNA: TGTGCCAGCAGCACGGACAGGGGGCAGTTCTTC. Residues: CASSTDRGQFF. V gene TRBV7-9 combines with J gene TRBJ2-1; 9 nucleotides agree with TRBD1. Per germline, CDR1 SEHNR and CDR2 FQNEAQ (reference sequence). Trimming took 5 bases from V and 12 from J; bases not matched to a gene: 2. This CDR3 has 11 amino acids.

The chain uses TRBV4-2 and TRBJ1-5, with TRBD1 matching over 7 bases. The V and J ends lost 1 base and 9 bases, in that order; junction bases with no gene match: 6. Germline V CDR1 and CDR2: LGHNA, YNFKEQ. The CDR3 covers 14 residues. CDR3 residues: CASSQGTGRGPQHF. CDR3 in DNA: TGTGCCAGCAGCCAAGGGACAGGACGTGGGCCCCAGCATTTT.

The DNA of the CDR3 is TGTGCCAGCAGTTACCGGGGACAGCGTGGCTACACCTTC. It codes for CASSYRGQRGYTF. The chain joins TRBV6-5 to TRBJ1-2, with 7 bases fitting TRBD1. The CDR3 length is 13 residues. Losses at the gene ends were 2 bases for V and 7 bases for J; bases not matched to a gene: 4. Germline CDR1 and CDR2: MNHEY and SVGAGI.

V gene TRBV4-3 combines with J gene TRBJ2-3, with D perhaps being TRBD1 or TRBD2 (5 bases each). V lost 1 base and J lost 7, with 12 bases in between. Germline V gene sequence: CDR1 LGHNA, CDR2 YSLEER. The CDR3 covers 14 residues. The CDR3 region is CASSQGGVTYTQYF. CDR3 coding DNA: TGCGCCAGCAGCCAAGGAGGGGTTACGTATACGCAGTATTTT.

The V call is TRBV2, the J call TRBJ1-1; 9 bases map to TRBD1. Germline values: CDR1 SNHLY, CDR2 FYNNEI. J lost 0 bases, V lost 5 bases, and 4 bases had no gene match. There are 15 residues in the CDR3. CDR3 protein: CASSRDRVMNTEAFF. The CDR3 coding sequence is TGTGCCAGCAGTCGGGACAGGGTCATGAACACTGAAGCTTTCTTT. Full variable domain (rest looked up from reference TRBV2 and TRBJ1-1): EPEVTQTPSHQVTQMGQEVILRCVPISNHLYFYWYRQILGQKVEFLVSFYNNEISEKSEIFDDQFSVERPDGSNFTLKIRSTKLEDSAMYFCASSRDRVMNTEAFFGQGTRLTVV.

The V and J genes are TRBV14 and TRBJ2-7, with 7 bases that match TRBD2. Germline CDR1 reads SGHDN; CDR2 reads FVKESK. The ends lost 0 bases at V and 7 bases at J; junction bases unmatched: 3. This CDR3 comprises 13 residues. CDR3 in amino acids: CASSQDLGGEQYF. The CDR3 coding sequence is TGTGCCAGCAGCCAAGATCTCGGGGGGGAGCAGTACTTC.

The chain combines TRBV11-2 with TRBJ2-7, with D maybe TRBD1 (6 bases). Germline loops: CDR1 SGHAT, CDR2 FQNNGV. V lost 1 base and J 5 bases, leaving 15 bases between the germline ends. This CDR3 has 15 residues. CDR3 sequence reads: CASSLAVQGKNEQYF. The CDR3 DNA reads TGTGCCAGCAGCTTAGCGGTCCAGGGGAAGAACGAGCAGTACTTC. The variable domain in full, completed from reference TRBV11-2 and TRBJ2-7, reads EAGVAQSPRYKIIEKRQSVAFWCNPISGHATLYWYQQILGQGPKLLIQFQNNGVVDDSQLPKDRFSAERLKGVDSTLKIQPAKLEDSAVYLCASSLAVQGKNEQYFGPGTRLTVT.

The rearrangement uses TRBV5-1 and TRBJ2-3; maybe TRBD1 (5 bases). Trimming pared 0 bases from V and 1 base from J, leaving 12 bases between. Looked up from germline, CDR1 is SGHRS and CDR2 is YFSETQ. This CDR3 region has 16 residues. CDR3 sequence (DNA): TGCGCCAGCAGCTTGGCAGCAGGGTTACGCACAGATACGCAGTATTTT. This encodes CASSLAAGLRTDTQYF. Using reference TRBV5-1 and TRBJ2-3 for the parts outside the CDR3, the full variable domain is KAGVTQTPRYLIKTRGQQVTLSCSPISGHRSVSWYQQTPGQGLQFLFEYFSETQRNKGNFPGRFSGRQFSNSRSEMNVSTLELGDSALYLCASSLAAGLRTDTQYFGPGTRLTVL.

This clone was seen only once. The gene calls are TRBV7-8 and TRBJ2-7; 7 bases map to TRBD2. CDR3 size: 12 residues. The trim removed 5 bases at V and 4 bases at J, leaving 2 bases unmatched. CDR1 is SGHVS and CDR2 is FQNEAQ in the germline V gene. The CDR3 loop reads CASSPSGYEQYF. The CDR3 region has the DNA TGTGCCAGCAGCCCTAGCGGTTACGAGCAGTACTTC.

The V gene is TRBV2, the J gene TRBJ2-4, with 11 bases aligning to TRBD1. The germline CDR1 and CDR2 sequences are SNHLY and FYNNEI. V lost 6 bases, J lost 5 bases, and 3 bases stayed unmatched. There are 14 residues in the CDR3. The CDR3: CASSEDRGQNIQYF. CDR3 coding DNA: TGTGCCAGCAGCGAGGACAGGGGGCAAAACATTCAGTACTTC.

This clone appeared a single time. The rearrangement joins TRBV10-3 to TRBJ1-2; D uncertain. The CDR3 has 14 residues. Trimming cost V 6 bases and J 5 bases, with 16 bases left between them. The germline V gene encodes CDR1 ENHRY and CDR2 SYGVKD. CDR3 nucleotides: TGTGCCATCAGGGAGGGAGAAACGGATTATGGCTACACCTTC. Its protein product is CAIREGETDYGYTF.

The rearrangement joins TRBV27 to TRBJ2-2, with D maybe TRBD2 (5 bases). CDR3 size: 15 residues. Deletions cut 2 bases from V and 2 bases from J, with 9 bases between. The germline CDR1 and CDR2 sequences are MNHEY and SMNVEV (reference sequence). The DNA for the CDR3 is TGTGCCAGCAGTTTACGAGGGAGAAACACCGGGGAGCTGTTTTTT. This encodes CASSLRGRNTGELFF.

The chain combines TRBV27 with TRBJ2-1; 7 bases are shared with TRBD2. This CDR3 comprises 15 residues. Germline loops: CDR1 MNHEY, CDR2 SMNVEV (reference sequence). J lost 0 bases, V lost 6 bases, and 5 bases had no gene match. The DNA of the CDR3 is TGTGCCAGCAGGCTCGGCGGGAGCTCCTACAATGAGCAGTTCTTC. This sequence encodes CASRLGGSSYNEQFF.

J is TRBJ2-7 and V is TRBV4-2; 7 bases are shared with TRBD1. After removal of 2 bases from V and 7 bases from J, the junction contained 8 bases not matched to a gene. CDR3 length equals 14 residues. The germline V gene has CDR1 LGHNA and CDR2 YNFKEQ. DNA for the CDR3: TGTGCCAGCAGCCAACGACAGGGACCATGGGAGCAGTACTTC. Translated: CASSQRQGPWEQYF.

The chain couples TRBV7-6 to TRBJ2-1, with D possibly matching TRBD2 (5 bases). The germline gives CDR1 SGHVS, CDR2 FNYEAQ. The V gene lost 5 bases and the J gene lost 7 bases, with 18 bases spanning the gap. The CDR3 length is 15 residues. The CDR3 sequence: CASSLFNYTGNEQFF. The CDR3, as DNA: TGTGCCAGCAGCCTCTTCAACTATACGGGGAATGAGCAGTTCTTC.

By proportion, this clone is medium-sized (0.01 to 0.1%). This rearrangement joins TRBV2 to TRBJ2-5, with D hard to call. Germline V gene data show CDR1 as SNHLY and CDR2 as FYNNEI. This CDR3 is built from 12 residues. V was trimmed by 7 bases and J by 5 bases, leaving 11 bases between them. The CDR3: CASTAGWETQYF. The CDR3, as DNA: TGTGCCAGCACGGCAGGTTGGGAGACCCAGTACTTC.

V and J are TRBV28 and TRBJ1-3, with 8 bases identical to TRBD1. The germline gives CDR1 MDHEN, CDR2 SYDVKM. This CDR3 region has 17 residues. After removal of 6 bases from V and 0 bases from J, the junction contained 10 bases not matched to a gene. The CDR3 bases are TGTGCCAGCAGGCAGACAGGGGCGCTAACCTCTGGAAACACCATATATTTT. Its translation is CASRQTGALTSGNTIYF. The variable domain in full, with the rest retrieved from reference TRBV28 and TRBJ1-3, is DVKVTQSSRYLVKRTGEKVFLECVQDMDHENMFWYRQDPGLGLRLIYFSYDVKMKEKGDIPEGYSVSREKKERFSLILESASTNQTSMYLCASRQTGALTSGNTIYFGEGSWLTVV.

V and J are TRBV12-5 and TRBJ2-3, with D perhaps matching TRBD2 (6 bases). The CDR3 is 14 residues long. Germline V gene lookup returns CDR1 LGHNT and CDR2 FRNRAP. V lost 4 bases and J lost 0, with 8 bases in between. The CDR3, as DNA: TGTGCTAGTGGTTCGGGAGTTAGCACAGATACGCAGTATTTT. Protein product: CASGSGVSTDTQYF.

The chain links TRBV5-4 to TRBJ2-2; D may be TRBD1 or TRBD2 (5 bases each). This CDR3 has 14 amino acids. Germline V gene sequence: CDR1 SGHNT, CDR2 YYREEE (reference sequence). V lost 7 bases, J lost 5 bases, and 15 bases lay in between. The CDR3: CASGEPGSTGELFF. In DNA, the CDR3 is TGTGCCAGCGGCGAACCAGGGAGTACCGGGGAGCTGTTTTTT.

In nucleotides, the CDR3 is TGTGCCAGCAGTGAATGGGCCCGGGACGAATATGGCTACACCTTC. Protein product: CASSEWARDEYGYTF. The genes are TRBV25-1 and TRBJ1-2; possibly TRBD1 for D (5 bases). V was shortened by 1 base and J by 5 bases, with 14 bases between the two germline ends. Per germline, CDR1 MGHDK and CDR2 SYGVNS. CDR3 length: 15 residues.

V gene TRBV10-2 combines with J gene TRBJ1-5; 11 nucleotides match TRBD1. Germline values: CDR1 WSHSY, CDR2 SAAADI. J lost 3 bases, V lost 6 bases, and 7 bases had no gene match. The CDR3 runs 16 residues. Written as DNA, the CDR3 is TGCGCCAGCAGCCTCGGGGGACAGGGGGACAATCAGCCCCAGCATTTT. This codes for CASSLGGQGDNQPQHF.

The V gene is TRBV11-2, the J gene TRBJ2-1; D ambiguous. CDR1 is SGHAT, CDR2 FQNNGV, per germline. The CDR3 runs 13 residues. V was trimmed by 0 bases and J by 8 bases, leaving 8 bases between them. The CDR3 reads CASSLDLGDEQFF. DNA of the CDR3: TGTGCCAGCAGCTTAGATCTTGGGGATGAGCAGTTCTTC.